This T cell receptor beta chain was sequenced for a study of sequential checkpoint blockade in melanoma. On the study more broadly: After both sequences, patients received maintenance nivolumab.

The CDR3 covers 16 residues. Germline values: CDR1 SEHNR, CDR2 FQNEAQ (reference sequence). J gave up 6 bases and V 2 bases, and 11 bases lay outside the gene matches. Treatment described: randomized to nivolumab then ipilimumab (arm A) or the reverse (arm B). Live CD3+CD8+ CD19− CD56− cells were sorted from PBMCs. Generated by immunoSEQ multiplex PCR, the TCRdb table keeps only in-frame clones and is missing some. There are around 21,000 clones in the sample; roughly 82% occur only once, and about 51% lies in the top ten. The receptor's source is a human donor with melanoma. V usage is TRBV7-9 and J usage is TRBJ2-7; TRBD1 matches at 9 bases. Sequenced here: CD8+ T cells sorted from blood (inferred from file names), sampled from a patient given nivolumab and ipilimumab in sequence. The CDR3 here is CASSLPGTGTSLEQYF. In DNA form, the CDR3 reads TGTGCCAGCAGCTTACCCGGGACAGGGACATCGCTCGAGCAGTACTTC.